What follows describes a single T cell receptor beta chain. In this CDR3 the conserved last residue, phenylalanine or tryptophan, is missing, so a read error is likely. It is unclear where the CDR3 begins or ends on the DNA, so no DNA is shown, and the CDR3 is as TCRdb lists it. From its first to its last residue, the CDR3 has 13 amino acids. Germline CDR1 reads SGHVS; CDR2 reads FQNEAQ. TCRdb itself ran the PCR reads through MiXCR, one entry per CDR3 protein. The sample has approximately 60,000 distinct CDR3 sequences; roughly a fifth are singletons. These data are taken from a study of molecular identifiers for immune sequencing clone quantification.

The rearrangement uses TRBV7-8 and TRBJ2-3. Sequenced material: naive CD8+ T cells from blood, with Jurkat cell RNA spiked in. This sample's subset: FACS-sorted CD8+CD4-CCR7+CD45RA+ naive T cells. This clonotype was sampled from a human donor in good health. Some libraries in this study had Jurkat cell RNA spiked in. The chain's CDR3 is CASSCRSTDTRYL.